Following are 16 T cell receptor beta chains from one sample sequenced in a study of Ad26.COV2.S vaccination and SARS-CoV-2 variants listed by TCRdb under 2021. The intended sense of this specimen's treatment or condition label: roughly 19 received Ad26.COV2.S at low or high dose, single or two shots; roughly five received placebo; per-sample allocation not given. Repertoires of vaccine and placebo recipients were sequenced from samples taken on day 63 after the first injection. Library prep was done by the immunoSEQ multiplex PCR assay. The immuneACCESS repertoire file appears here via TCRdb, limited to in-frame rearrangements. These files lack a portion of the clones; in checked studies, under half of the deficit traces to unresolved V genes, and the cause of the others is not known. For this sample the table gives around 380,000 clones, of which more than 85% were detected only once. In total, the top ten clones hold approximately 3.7% of the sample.

The sequencing here drew on peripheral blood, taken in a trial of Ad26.COV2.S vaccine versus placebo. These receptors originate from a person between 18 and 65 years old who received the Ad26.COV2.S COVID-19 vaccine or a placebo.

V and J are TRBV6-5 and TRBJ2-7; 9 nucleotides match TRBD1. The CDR3 has 14 amino acids. J gave up 6 bases and V 6 bases, and 9 bases lay outside the gene matches. Germline loops: CDR1 MNHEY, CDR2 SVGAGI. Written as DNA, the CDR3 is TGTGCCAGCAGCTTGGACAGGGGAGATCCCGAGCAGTACTTC. It is translated as CASSLDRGDPEQYF.

The rearrangement links TRBV7-2 to TRBJ2-2; TRBD2 aligns across 13 bases. This CDR3 region has 18 residues. V was clipped by 5 bases and J by 0 bases; unmatched bases: 6. Per germline, CDR1 SGHTA and CDR2 FQGNSA. The DNA for the CDR3 is TGTGCCAGCAGCGAGCCACTAGCGGGGGGGACGAACACCGGGGAGCTGTTTTTT. Translating it yields CASSEPLAGGTNTGELFF.

The genes are TRBV9 and TRBJ1-4; D gene unclear. The CDR3 length is 14 residues. V lost 1 base, J lost 3 bases, and 7 bases lay in between. Germline V CDR1 and CDR2: SGDLS, YYNGEE. The CDR3 spells CASSVKAANEKLFF. DNA of the CDR3: TGTGCCAGCAGCGTAAAGGCGGCTAATGAAAAACTGTTTTTT.

The gene calls are TRBV13 and TRBJ2-7; D is unresolved. Germline CDR1 and CDR2: PRHDT and FYEKMQ (reference sequence). The CDR3 runs 11 residues. Trimming removed 10 bases at V and 3 bases at J, with 10 bases between. The CDR3 region is CAKKNSYEQYF. The DNA for the CDR3 is TGTGCCAAAAAAAACAGCTACGAGCAGTACTTC.

V usage is TRBV5-1 and J usage is TRBJ1-6; D is possibly TRBD1 (5 bases). CDR1 SGHRS and CDR2 YFSETQ come from the germline V gene. The ends were cut back, 0 bases at V and 17 bases at J, with 12 bases in the middle. The CDR3 extends over 12 amino acids. The CDR3 is CASSLDRTVFHF. The CDR3 DNA reads TGCGCCAGCAGCTTGGACAGGACGGTTTTCCACTTT.

This chain links TRBV3-1 (or the pseudogene TRBV3-2) with TRBJ1-1; D gene unclear. Trimming cost V 0 bases and J 4 bases, with 6 bases left between them. This CDR3 is built from 13 residues. Germline values: CDR1 LGHDT, CDR2 YNNKEL (reference sequence). As DNA, the CDR3 is TGTGCCAGCAGCCAAGATAGGCGCACTGAAGCTTTCTTT. The encoded protein is CASSQDRRTEAFF.

V gene TRBV2 combines with J gene TRBJ2-1; 10 bases line up with TRBD2. V gave up 8 bases and J gave up 3 bases; unmatched junction bases: 7. The germline V gene encodes CDR1 SNHLY and CDR2 FYNNEI. This CDR3 contains 15 residues. In DNA form, the CDR3 reads TGTGCCAGCCAGTTAGGACTAGCGGACTACAATGAGCAGTTCTTC. Protein product: CASQLGLADYNEQFF.

This clone was detected a few times. The rearrangement links TRBV5-1 to TRBJ1-6, with D perhaps matching TRBD1 (6 bases). The germline gives CDR1 SGHRS, CDR2 YFSETQ. The CDR3 totals 14 residues. With 0 bases removed from V and 9 bases from J, the gap between germline ends came to 10 bases. CDR3: CASSLAGVGSPLHF. The CDR3 nucleotides are TGCGCCAGCAGCTTGGCAGGGGTCGGTTCACCCCTCCACTTT.

The chain links TRBV10-3 to TRBJ1-2; D uncertain. This CDR3 spans 13 amino acids. V dropped 11 bases and J dropped 8 bases, with 21 bases sitting between them. Germline V CDR1 and CDR2: ENHRY, SYGVKD. CDR3 in amino acids: CASSPSQEYGYTF. In nucleotides, the CDR3 is TGTGCCTCCAGCCCATCCCAGGAATACGGCTACACCTTC.

For the CDR3, the DNA is TGTGCCAGCAGCCTAGGACTCAACTATGGCTACACCTTC. Translating gives CASSLGLNYGYTF. The rearrangement joins TRBV7-2 to TRBJ1-2; D gene uncertain. Germline CDR1 reads SGHTA; CDR2 reads FQGNSA. The CDR3 loop spans 13 amino acids. With 5 bases removed from V and 2 bases from J, the gap between germline ends came to 9 bases.

V usage is TRBV12-3 or TRBV12-4 and J usage is TRBJ1-1, with D possibly being TRBD1 (5 bases). The CDR3 is 13 residues long. V shed 2 bases and J shed 6 bases, with 10 bases lying between them. CDR3 DNA: TGTGCCAGCAGTTTAACGGGGCAGGCTGAAGCTTTCTTT. It yields the protein CASSLTGQAEAFF.

This chain joins TRBV5-8 and TRBJ1-4, with TRBD1 matching 7 bases. Germline V lookup: CDR1 SGHTS, CDR2 YDEGEE. Trimming cost V 0 bases and J 7 bases; bases outside gene matches: 12. There are 17 residues in the CDR3. The CDR3 sequence: CASSLAWDSLSGEKLFF. The CDR3 bases are TGTGCCAGCAGCTTGGCCTGGGACAGCCTGAGTGGTGAAAAACTGTTTTTT.

The chain joins TRBV11-2 to TRBJ2-3; 7 bases are a match to TRBD1. The CDR3 is 16 residues long. The germline V gene encodes CDR1 SGHAT and CDR2 FQNNGV. V trimming: 3 bases; J trimming: 0 bases; junction bases outside the gene matches: 6. The CDR3 sequence is CASSFFGTESTDTQYF. CDR3 coding DNA: TGTGCCAGCAGCTTTTTCGGGACAGAAAGCACAGATACGCAGTATTTT.

The V and J genes are TRBV7-6 and TRBJ1-6; a weak D match, TRBD1 (5 bases). The CDR3 totals 16 residues. Trimming stripped 5 bases from V and 6 bases from J, with 17 bases between. Germline values: CDR1 SGHVS, CDR2 FNYEAQ. CDR3 protein: CASSRAQGLTNSPLHF. CDR3 sequence (DNA): TGTGCCAGCAGCCGGGCTCAGGGACTTACTAATTCACCCCTCCACTTT.

This chain joins TRBV3-1 (or the pseudogene TRBV3-2) and TRBJ2-1, with 7 bases that match TRBD1. The CDR3 loop spans 15 amino acids. Germline V lookup: CDR1 LGHDT, CDR2 YNNKEL (reference sequence). Trimming at V came to 1 base and at J to 8 bases, leaving 8 bases not matched to a gene. In DNA form, the CDR3 reads TGTGCCAGCAGCCAAGCCCCGGGACAGAGCGATGAGCAGTTCTTC. It codes for CASSQAPGQSDEQFF.

V gene TRBV10-1 combines with J gene TRBJ2-2; possibly TRBD1 for D (5 bases). There are 13 residues in the CDR3. V was clipped by 5 bases and J by 6 bases, with 10 bases between them. Germline V CDR1 and CDR2: WNHNN, SYGVQD (reference sequence). CDR3 sequence (DNA): TGCGCCAGCAGTAAAGGGGTGGCCGGGGAGCTGTTTTTT. Encoded protein: CASSKGVAGELFF.